This TCR beta chain was found in a study of blood T cell repertoires in COVID-19. The wider study: Samples came from the United States, Italy and Spain, spanning acute and convalescent COVID-19. Nucleic acid was either cDNA or gDNA, and it came from T cells, B-cell-depleted T cells, or PBMCs.

Original handling: Nucleated cell counts were estimated from reference gene primer amplification. Data came from immunoSEQ multiplex PCR; TCRdb stores just in-frame clones and leaves some out. V, J and clone size are taken as reported in that table, and D and trimming were inferred from the DNA itself. The table includes more than 250,000 clones, roughly 85% detected once. In germline, CDR1 is SEHNR, CDR2 FQNEAQ (reference sequence). V shed 5 bases, J shed 0 bases, and the junction held 10 bases outside the gene matches. The CDR3 runs 16 residues. This TCR derives from a man in his fifties or sixties with active or convalescent COVID-19. The chain carries TRBV7-9 and TRBJ2-7; TRBD1 agrees at 7 bases. Sequencing was performed on peripheral blood. The CDR3 sequence: CASSRMGQSYSYEQYF. The CDR3 region has the DNA TGTGCCAGCAGCCGTATGGGACAGTCCTACTCCTACGAGCAGTACTTC. The whole variable domain, remainder taken from reference TRBV7-9 and TRBJ2-7, is DTGVSQNPRHKITKRGQNVTFRCDPISEHNRLYWYRQTLGQGPEFLTYFQNEAQLEKSRLLSDRFSAERPKGSFSTLEIQRTEQGDSAMYLCASSRMGQSYSYEQYFGPGTRLTVT.